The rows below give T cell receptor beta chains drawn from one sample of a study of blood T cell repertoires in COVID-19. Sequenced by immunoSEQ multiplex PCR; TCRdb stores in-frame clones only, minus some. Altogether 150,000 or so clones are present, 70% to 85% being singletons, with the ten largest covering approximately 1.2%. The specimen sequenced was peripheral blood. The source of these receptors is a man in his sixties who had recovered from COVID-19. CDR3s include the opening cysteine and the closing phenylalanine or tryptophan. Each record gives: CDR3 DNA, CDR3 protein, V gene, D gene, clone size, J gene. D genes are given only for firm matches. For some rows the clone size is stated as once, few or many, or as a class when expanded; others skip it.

TGTGCCAGCAGTTATAGGGGAGGTCAAACAGATACGCAGTATTTT,CASSYRGGQTDTQYF,TRBV6-5,-,-,TRBJ2-3
TGTGCCAGCAGCTTAATTGGGGAGCAGGGGCTGAACACTGAAGCTTTCTTT,CASSLIGEQGLNTEAFF,TRBV7-2,-,-,TRBJ1-1
TGTGCCAGCCGTAAGGGGGCGGGAAACACTGAAGCTTTCTTT,CASRKGAGNTEAFF,TRBV19,TRBD1,-,TRBJ1-1
TGTGCCAGCAGCCGGGACTACTCCACAGATACGCAGTATTTT,CASSRDYSTDTQYF,TRBV5-4,TRBD2,-,TRBJ2-3
TGTGCCAGCAGCTTGCGCGGGCTATTGGAGAACACTGAAGCTTTCTTT,CASSLRGLLENTEAFF,TRBV5-4,-,few,TRBJ1-1
TGTGCCAGCAGCCCTACGGGACTAGCAAATGAGCAGTTCTTC,CASSPTGLANEQFF,TRBV7-3,TRBD2,-,TRBJ2-1
TGTGCCATCAGTCCTAGCGGGATCTACGAGCAGTACTTC,CAISPSGIYEQYF,TRBV10-3,TRBD2,-,TRBJ2-7
TGTGCCAGCAGCATCACAGGGGACAGTGAGCAGTTCTTC,CASSITGDSEQFF,TRBV7-3,TRBD1,-,TRBJ2-1
TGTGCCAGAAAGGATAGCGGGGGTCCGTTCGCGAACACCGGGGAGCTGTTTTTT,CARKDSGGPFANTGELFF,TRBV5-3,TRBD2,-,TRBJ2-2
TGTGCCAGCAGCTTGGGGGCCGCAAGGGGAACTGGAAACACCATATATTTT,CASSLGAARGTGNTIYF,TRBV5-4,-,few,TRBJ1-3
TGTGCCAGCAGCCAAGATAGCGGGACGCAGCCCCAGCATTTT,CASSQDSGTQPQHF,TRBV3-1/TRBV3-2,-,-,TRBJ1-5
TGTGCCAGCAGCCAACAGGGTGGGGGCCAAGAGACCCAGTACTTC,CASSQQGGGQETQYF,TRBV7-3,-,few,TRBJ2-5
TGTGCCAGCTCAGCCCTGGCGGGCTCCTACAATGAGCAGTTCTTC,CASSALAGSYNEQFF,TRBV14,-,once,TRBJ2-1
TGTGCCAGCAGTGAGGGCATTTGGATCTATGGCTACACCTTC,CASSEGIWIYGYTF,TRBV2,-,-,TRBJ1-2
TGCGCCAGCAGCCCGGGGTCGGGGGGCGGTCACAATGAGCAGTTCTTC,CASSPGSGGGHNEQFF,TRBV5-1,-,-,TRBJ2-1